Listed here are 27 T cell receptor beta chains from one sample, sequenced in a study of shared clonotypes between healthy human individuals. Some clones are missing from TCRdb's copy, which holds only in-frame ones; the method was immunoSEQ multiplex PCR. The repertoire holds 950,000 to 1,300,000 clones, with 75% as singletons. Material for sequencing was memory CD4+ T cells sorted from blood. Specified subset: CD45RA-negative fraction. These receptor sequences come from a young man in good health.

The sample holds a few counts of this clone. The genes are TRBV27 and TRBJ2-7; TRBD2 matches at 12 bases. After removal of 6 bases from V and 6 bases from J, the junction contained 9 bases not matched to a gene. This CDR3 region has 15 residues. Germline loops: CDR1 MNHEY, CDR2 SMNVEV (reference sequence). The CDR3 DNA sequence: TGTGCCAGCAGCGCTAGCGGGAGGGTTAAAGGCGAGCAGTACTTC. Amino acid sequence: CASSASGRVKGEQYF.

CDR3 sequence (DNA): TGTGCCAGCAGTCAAGTCAATGAGCAGTTCTTC. Translating gives CASSQVNEQFF. This chain uses TRBV7-2 with TRBJ2-1; D gene unclear. Germline V gives CDR1 SGHTA, CDR2 FQGNSA. The CDR3 spans 11 residues. The ends were cut back, 6 bases at V and 6 bases at J, with 6 bases in the middle.

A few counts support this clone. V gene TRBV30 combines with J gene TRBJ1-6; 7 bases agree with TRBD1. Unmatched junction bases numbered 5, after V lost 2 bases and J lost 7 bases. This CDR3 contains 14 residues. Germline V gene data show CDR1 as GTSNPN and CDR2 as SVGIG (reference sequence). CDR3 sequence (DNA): TGTGCCTGGAGTCGACAGGGTGACAATTCACCCCTCCACTTT. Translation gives CAWSRQGDNSPLHF.

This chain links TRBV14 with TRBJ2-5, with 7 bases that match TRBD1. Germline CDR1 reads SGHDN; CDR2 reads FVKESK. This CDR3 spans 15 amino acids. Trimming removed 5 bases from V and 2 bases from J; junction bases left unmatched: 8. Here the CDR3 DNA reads TGTGCCAGCAGCAGGTTACAGGACAGGCAAGAGACCCAGTACTTC. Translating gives CASSRLQDRQETQYF.

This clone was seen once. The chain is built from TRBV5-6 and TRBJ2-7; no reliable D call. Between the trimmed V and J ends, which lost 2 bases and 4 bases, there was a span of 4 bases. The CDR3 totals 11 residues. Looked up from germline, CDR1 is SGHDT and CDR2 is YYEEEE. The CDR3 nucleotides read TGTGCCAGCAGCTTTTTATACGAGCAGTACTTC. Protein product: CASSFLYEQYF.

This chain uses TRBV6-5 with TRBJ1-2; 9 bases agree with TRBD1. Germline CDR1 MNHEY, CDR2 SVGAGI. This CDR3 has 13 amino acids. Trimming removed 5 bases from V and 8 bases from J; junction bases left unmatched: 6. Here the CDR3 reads CASSRDRGAGYTF. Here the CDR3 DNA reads TGTGCCAGCAGTCGTGACAGGGGGGCCGGCTACACCTTC.

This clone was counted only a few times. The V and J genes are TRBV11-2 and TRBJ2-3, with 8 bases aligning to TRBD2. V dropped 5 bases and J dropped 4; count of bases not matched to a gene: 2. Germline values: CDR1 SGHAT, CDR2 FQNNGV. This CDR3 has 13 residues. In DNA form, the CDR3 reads TGTGCCAGCAGCCCGGGACTAGCAGATACGCAGTATTTT. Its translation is CASSPGLADTQYF.

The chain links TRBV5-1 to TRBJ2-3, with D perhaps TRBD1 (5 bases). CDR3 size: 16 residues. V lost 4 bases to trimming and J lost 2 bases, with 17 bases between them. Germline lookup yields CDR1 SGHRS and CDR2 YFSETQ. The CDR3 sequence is CASSTLRGQLTDTQYF. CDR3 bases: TGCGCCAGCAGCACACTCCGAGGACAACTCACAGATACGCAGTATTTT. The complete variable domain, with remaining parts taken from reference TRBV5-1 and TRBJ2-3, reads KAGVTQTPRYLIKTRGQQVTLSCSPISGHRSVSWYQQTPGQGLQFLFEYFSETQRNKGNFPGRFSGRQFSNSRSEMNVSTLELGDSALYLCASSTLRGQLTDTQYFGPGTRLTVL.

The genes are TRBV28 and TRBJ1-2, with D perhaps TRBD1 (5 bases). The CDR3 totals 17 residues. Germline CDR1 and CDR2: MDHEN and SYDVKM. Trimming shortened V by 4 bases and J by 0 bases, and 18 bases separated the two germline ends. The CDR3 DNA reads TGTGCCAGCAGTTCCCCCGGTGGGGACTTCGCTAACTATGGCTACACCTTC. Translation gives CASSSPGGDFANYGYTF.

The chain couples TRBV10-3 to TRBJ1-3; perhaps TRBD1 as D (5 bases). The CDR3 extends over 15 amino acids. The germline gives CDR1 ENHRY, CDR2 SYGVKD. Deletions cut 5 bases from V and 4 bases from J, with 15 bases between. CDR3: CAISPRVQGGNTIYF. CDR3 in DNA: TGTGCCATCAGTCCGAGAGTGCAGGGAGGAAACACCATATATTTT.

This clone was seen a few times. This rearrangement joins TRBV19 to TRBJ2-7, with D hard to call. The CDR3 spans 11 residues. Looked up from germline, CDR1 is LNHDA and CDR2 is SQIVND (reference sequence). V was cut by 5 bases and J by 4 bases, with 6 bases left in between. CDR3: CASSSLYEQYF. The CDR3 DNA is TGTGCCAGTAGTTCCCTGTACGAGCAGTACTTC.

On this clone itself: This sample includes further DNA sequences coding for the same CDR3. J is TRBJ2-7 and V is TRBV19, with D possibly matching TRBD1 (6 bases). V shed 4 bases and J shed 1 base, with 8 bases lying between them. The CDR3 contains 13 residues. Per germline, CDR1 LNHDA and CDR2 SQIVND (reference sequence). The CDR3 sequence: CASSRDTSYEQYF. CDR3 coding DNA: TGTGCCAGTAGTAGGGACACTTCCTACGAGCAGTACTTC. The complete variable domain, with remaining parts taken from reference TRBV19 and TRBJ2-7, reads DGGITQSPKYLFRKEGQNVTLSCEQNLNHDAMYWYRQDPGQGLRLIYYSQIVNDFQKGDIAEGYSVSREKKESFPLTVTSAQKNPTAFYLCASSRDTSYEQYFGPGTRLTVT.

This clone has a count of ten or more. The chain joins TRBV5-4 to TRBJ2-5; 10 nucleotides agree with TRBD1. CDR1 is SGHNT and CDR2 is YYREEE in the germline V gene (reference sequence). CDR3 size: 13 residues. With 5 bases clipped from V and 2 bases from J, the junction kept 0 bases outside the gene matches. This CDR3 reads CASRDRGQETQYF. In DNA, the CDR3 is TGTGCCAGCAGGGACAGGGGGCAAGAGACCCAGTACTTC.

For the CDR3, the DNA is TGTGCCAGCTCGCTACTAGCGGGCACAGATACGCAGTATTTT. Protein sequence: CASSLLAGTDTQYF. The rearrangement joins TRBV18 to TRBJ2-3, with TRBD2 identical over 8 bases. The germline CDR1 and CDR2 sequences are KGHSH and LQKENI. Trimming cost V 6 bases and J 1 base; bases outside gene matches: 3. The CDR3 is 14 amino acids.

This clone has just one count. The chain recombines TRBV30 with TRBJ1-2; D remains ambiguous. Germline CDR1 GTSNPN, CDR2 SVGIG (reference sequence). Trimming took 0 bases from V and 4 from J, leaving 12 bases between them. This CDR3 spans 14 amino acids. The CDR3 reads CAWSVVSMGYGYTF. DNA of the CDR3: TGTGCCTGGAGTGTTGTGTCGATGGGCTATGGCTACACCTTC.

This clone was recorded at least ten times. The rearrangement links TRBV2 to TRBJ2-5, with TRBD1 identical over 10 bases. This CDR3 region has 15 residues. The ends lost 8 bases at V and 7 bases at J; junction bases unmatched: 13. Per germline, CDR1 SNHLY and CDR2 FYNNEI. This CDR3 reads CASGQDRGQFGTQYF. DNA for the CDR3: TGTGCCAGCGGTCAAGACAGGGGGCAATTCGGGACCCAGTACTTC.

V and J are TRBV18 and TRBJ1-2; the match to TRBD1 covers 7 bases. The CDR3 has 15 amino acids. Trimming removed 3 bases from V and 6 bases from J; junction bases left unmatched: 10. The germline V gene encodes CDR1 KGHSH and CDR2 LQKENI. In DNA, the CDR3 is TGTGCCAGCTCACCTAGAGGGGGCGCGAACAATGGCTACACCTTC. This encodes CASSPRGGANNGYTF. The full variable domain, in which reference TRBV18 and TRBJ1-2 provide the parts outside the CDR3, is NAGVMQNPRHLVRRRGQEARLRCSPMKGHSHVYWYRQLPEEGLKFMVYLQKENIIDESGMPKERFSAEFPKEGPSILRIQQVVRGDSAAYFCASSPRGGANNGYTFGSGTRLTVV.

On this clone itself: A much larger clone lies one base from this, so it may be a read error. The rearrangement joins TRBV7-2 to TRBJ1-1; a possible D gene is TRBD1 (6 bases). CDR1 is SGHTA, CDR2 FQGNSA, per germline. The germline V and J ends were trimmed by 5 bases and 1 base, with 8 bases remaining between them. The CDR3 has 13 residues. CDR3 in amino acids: CASSIQGNTEAFF. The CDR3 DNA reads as TGTGCCAGCAGCATACAGGGGAACACTGAAGCTTTCTTT.

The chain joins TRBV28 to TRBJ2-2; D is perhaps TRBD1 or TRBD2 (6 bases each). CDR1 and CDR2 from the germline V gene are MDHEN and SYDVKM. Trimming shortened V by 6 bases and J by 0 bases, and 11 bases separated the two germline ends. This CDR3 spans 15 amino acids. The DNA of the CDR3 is TGTGCCAGCAGGCGGGACAATTCGAACACCGGGGAGCTGTTTTTT. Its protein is CASRRDNSNTGELFF.

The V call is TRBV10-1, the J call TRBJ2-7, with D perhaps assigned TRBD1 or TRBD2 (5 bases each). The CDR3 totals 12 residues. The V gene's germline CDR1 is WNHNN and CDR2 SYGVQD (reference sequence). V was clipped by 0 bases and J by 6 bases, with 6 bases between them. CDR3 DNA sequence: TGCGCCAGCAGTGAGTCGAGGGGCGAGCAGTACTTC. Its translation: CASSESRGEQYF.

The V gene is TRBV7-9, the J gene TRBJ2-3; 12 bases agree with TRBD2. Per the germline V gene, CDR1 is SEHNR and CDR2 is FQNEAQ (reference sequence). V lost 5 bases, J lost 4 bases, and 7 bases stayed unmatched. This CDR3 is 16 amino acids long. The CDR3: CASSPTTSGRSDTQYF. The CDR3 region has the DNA TGTGCCAGCAGCCCAACGACTAGCGGGAGATCAGATACGCAGTATTTT.

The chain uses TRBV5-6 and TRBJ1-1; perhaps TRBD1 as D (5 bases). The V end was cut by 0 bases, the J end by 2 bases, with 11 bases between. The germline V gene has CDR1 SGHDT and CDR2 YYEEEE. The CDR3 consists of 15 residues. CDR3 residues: CASSLEGQYNTEAFF. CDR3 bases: TGTGCCAGCAGCTTGGAGGGGCAGTACAACACTGAAGCTTTCTTT.

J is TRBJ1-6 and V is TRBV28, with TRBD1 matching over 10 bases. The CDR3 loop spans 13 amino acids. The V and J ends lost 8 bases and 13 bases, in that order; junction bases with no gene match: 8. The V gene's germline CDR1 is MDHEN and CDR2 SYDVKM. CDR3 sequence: CASGTGVARPLHF. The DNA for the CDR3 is TGTGCCAGCGGGACAGGGGTAGCTCGTCCCCTCCACTTT.

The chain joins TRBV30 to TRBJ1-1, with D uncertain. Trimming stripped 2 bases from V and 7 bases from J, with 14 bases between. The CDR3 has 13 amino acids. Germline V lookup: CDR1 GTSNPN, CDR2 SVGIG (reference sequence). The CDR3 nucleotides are TGTGCCTGGAGTACAAACCTACAGTTTGAAGCTTTCTTT. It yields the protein CAWSTNLQFEAFF.

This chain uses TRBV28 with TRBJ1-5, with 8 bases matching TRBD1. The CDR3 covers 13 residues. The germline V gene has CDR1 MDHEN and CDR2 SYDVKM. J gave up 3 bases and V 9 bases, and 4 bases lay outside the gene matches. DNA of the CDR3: TGTGCCAGTTGGACAGGGCTCAATCAGCCCCAGCATTTT. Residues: CASWTGLNQPQHF.

CDR3 nucleotide sequence: TGCGCCAGCAGCGTCGGGACAGGGCTTTTCACAGATACGCAGTATTTT. Translated: CASSVGTGLFTDTQYF. The rearrangement links TRBV5-1 to TRBJ2-3; 9 nucleotides line up with TRBD1. This CDR3 region has 16 residues. In germline, CDR1 is SGHRS, CDR2 YFSETQ. V lost 4 bases to trimming and J lost 2 bases; unmatched junction nucleotides: 8.

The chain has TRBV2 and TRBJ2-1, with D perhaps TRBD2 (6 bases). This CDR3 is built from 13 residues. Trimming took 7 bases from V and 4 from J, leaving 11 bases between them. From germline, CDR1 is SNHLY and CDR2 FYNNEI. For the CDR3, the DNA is TGTGCCAGCAAAAATAGCGGTTACAATGAGCAGTTCTTC. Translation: CASKNSGYNEQFF.